A selection of T cell receptor beta chains follows, all from one sample in a study of blood T cell repertoires in COVID-19. TCRdb's copy holds only in-frame clones and misses some; the assay was immunoSEQ multiplex PCR. The sample includes 150,000 to 200,000 clones, 80% to 95% of them seen just once. Sequenced: peripheral blood. The receptor set was obtained from a woman between 55 and 75 years old with COVID-19, enrolled during active disease. CDR3s include the opening cysteine and the closing phenylalanine or tryptophan. D genes are given only for firm matches. Size tells how often a clone was seen (once, few, many) or the class of an expanded clone, and some rows leave it out.

V gene,clone size,D gene,J gene,CDR3 DNA,CDR3 protein
TRBV10-3,NA,NA,TRBJ2-7,TGTGCCATCAGTGAGTCTGGTCATAGATCCTACGAGCAGTACTTC,CAISESGHRSYEQYF
TRBV7-2,NA,TRBD2,TRBJ2-1,TGTGCCAGCAGCTTACCCCTCAGCGGGGGTAATGAGCAGTTCTTC,CASSLPLSGGNEQFF
TRBV7-6,NA,TRBD1,TRBJ1-2,TGTGCCAGCAGCCCGACAGGGAACTATGGCTACACCTTC,CASSPTGNYGYTF
TRBV19,NA,TRBD2,TRBJ2-1,TGTGCCAGCGCGTCCGCCGGGGGGAGCTCCTACAATGAGCAGTTCTTC,CASASAGGSSYNEQFF
TRBV5-5,NA,TRBD2,TRBJ2-2,TGTGCCAGCAGCCCGACTAGCGGGGGGGCCCGGGAGCTGTTTTTT,CASSPTSGGARELFF
TRBV2,few,TRBD1,TRBJ2-7,TGTGCCAGCCAGGGGACAGGGTTTCACGAGCAGTACTTC,CASQGTGFHEQYF
TRBV5-1,NA,TRBD1,TRBJ1-4,TGCGCCAGCAGCACACAGGGGGCTGGAACTAATGAAAAACTGTTTTTT,CASSTQGAGTNEKLFF
TRBV30,NA,NA,TRBJ2-5,TGTGCCTGGAGTGTAAGCGAGACCCAGTACTTC,CAWSVSETQYF
TRBV9,NA,TRBD1,TRBJ1-5,TGTGCCAGCAGCGTGGGACAGGGATCATCAGCCCAGCATTTT,CASSVGQGSSAQHF
TRBV7-8,NA,NA,TRBJ1-5,TGTGCCAGCAGCCACAGGGAAGGCAATCAGCCCCAGCATTTT,CASSHREGNQPQHF
TRBV14,NA,NA,TRBJ2-5,TGTGCCAGCAGCCTAAGACAGAAAGAGACCCAGTACTTC,CASSLRQKETQYF
TRBV6-2/TRBV6-3,NA,TRBD1,TRBJ1-2,TGTGCCAGCAGTGTCACAGGGGGCGCCGGCTATGGCTACACCTTC,CASSVTGGAGYGYTF
TRBV6-2/TRBV6-3,NA,NA,TRBJ1-4,TGTGCCAGCAGTTACGAAACTTTGGGGGGTTTT,CASSYETLGGF
TRBV6-2/TRBV6-3,once,TRBD2,TRBJ2-3,TGTGCCAGCAGTTACTCAGCCGGACTAGGGACAGATACGCAGTATTTT,CASSYSAGLGTDTQYF
TRBV6-6,NA,TRBD2,TRBJ2-2,TGTGCCAGCATTGAGCGGGGGGGCCTAGCCGGGGAGCTGTTTTTT,CASIERGGLAGELFF
TRBV2,NA,NA,TRBJ2-7,TGTGCCAGCAGTGTTAGAGGGGGGGCGGAGTACGAGCAGTACTTC,CASSVRGGAEYEQYF
TRBV4-1,NA,TRBD1,TRBJ1-4,TGCGCCAGCAGCCGCGTCGGCTCCGGACAGGGTTTTGAAAAACTGTTTTTT,CASSRVGSGQGFEKLFF
TRBV7-2,NA,TRBD1,TRBJ1-5,TGTGCCAGCAGCCTCGGAGGCAGGGGGCTGGGTCAGCCCCAGCATTTT,CASSLGGRGLGQPQHF
TRBV4-1,NA,NA,TRBJ1-2,TGCGCCAGCAGCCAAGTCAAGGTTCGGGATGGCTACACCTTC,CASSQVKVRDGYTF
TRBV18,NA,NA,TRBJ1-3,TGTGCCAGCTCACCAGCGTCTGCCTCTGGAAACACCATATATTTT,CASSPASASGNTIYF
TRBV18,NA,TRBD1,TRBJ1-2,TGTGCCAGCTCACCCGGGACAGGGAGCTATGGCTACACCTTC,CASSPGTGSYGYTF
TRBV6-6,few,NA,TRBJ1-1,TGTGCCAGCAGTTACGCGGAGGCGAACACTGAAGCTTTCTTT,CASSYAEANTEAFF
TRBV4-2,once,NA,TRBJ2-2,TGTGCCAGCAGCCAAGGCGGGGCGACCCCGTTTGCCGGGGAGCTGTTTTTT,CASSQGGATPFAGELFF
TRBV7-9,NA,NA,TRBJ1-3,TGTGCCAGCAGCTTAGAGCAGGCGCTCTCTGGAAACACCATATATTTT,CASSLEQALSGNTIYF
TRBV5-1,NA,NA,TRBJ2-2,TGCGCCAGCAGGGAGCAGACTCGAGGCACCGGGGAGCTGTTTTTT,CASREQTRGTGELFF
TRBV3-1/TRBV3-2,NA,TRBD1,TRBJ1-5,TGTGCCAGCAGCCAAGGGGGACAGAGCAATCAGCCCCAGCATTTT,CASSQGGQSNQPQHF
TRBV2,few,TRBD1,TRBJ2-5,TGTGCCAGCAGTCACAGGGGGTCCCAAGAGACCCAGTACTTC,CASSHRGSQETQYF
TRBV19,NA,NA,TRBJ1-4,TGTGCCAGTAGTCCCACCCGGGGGGAACGTGGTGAAAAACTGTTTTTT,CASSPTRGERGEKLFF
TRBV5-5,NA,TRBD1,TRBJ1-1,TGTGCCAGCAGCAATAACCCACAGGGGGCGAGGACTGAAGCTTTCTTT,CASSNNPQGARTEAFF
TRBV19,NA,NA,TRBJ1-3,TGTGCCAGTACAGGGTATGCTGGAAACACCATATATTTT,CASTGYAGNTIYF
TRBV18,NA,TRBD1,TRBJ2-1,TGTGCCAGCTCAAGCCGGGGGACAGGGGCGAACACATACAATGAGCAGTTCTTC,CASSSRGTGANTYNEQFF
TRBV10-3,NA,NA,TRBJ1-1,TGTGCCATCAGTGAGTCGTTGGGCATGAACACTGAAGCTTTCTTT,CAISESLGMNTEAFF
TRBV7-5,NA,NA,TRBJ1-2,TGTGCCAGAAGCTTACTGGGGGCGGTCAACTATGGCTACACCTTC,CARSLLGAVNYGYTF
TRBV6-2/TRBV6-3,NA,TRBD1,TRBJ1-6,TGTGCCAGCAGTAGGGGACAGGGGAATTCACCCCTCCACTTT,CASSRGQGNSPLHF
TRBV9,NA,NA,TRBJ1-6,TGTGCCAGCAGCGTAGCCCCAGGGTCCTATAATTCACCCCTCCACTTT,CASSVAPGSYNSPLHF
TRBV7-8,NA,TRBD1,TRBJ2-7,TGTGCCAGCAGCCCTACCTGGACAGGGTACTCCTACGAGCAGTACTTC,CASSPTWTGYSYEQYF
TRBV5-6,NA,TRBD2,TRBJ2-2,TGTGCCAGCAGCGTCAGACCGGGGGGGGCCACCGGGGAGCTGTTTTTT,CASSVRPGGATGELFF
TRBV6-2/TRBV6-3,NA,TRBD2,TRBJ2-2,TGTGCCAGCAGTTACTCGTGGGGGGGAACCAGTCGCCCCCGGGAGCTGTTTTTT,CASSYSWGGTSRPRELFF
TRBV5-1,once,NA,TRBJ2-7,TGCGCCAGCAGCTTGGCAGGGGGGACCGGGGCCTACGAGCAGTACTTC,CASSLAGGTGAYEQYF
TRBV7-3,NA,NA,TRBJ2-3,TGTGCCAGCAGCTTAGGGCCGGGGGGCAGCACAGATACGCAGTATTTT,CASSLGPGGSTDTQYF
TRBV5-1,NA,NA,TRBJ1-6,TGCGCCAGCAGTTCCCGGGGGGGTTATAATTCACCCCTCCACTTT,CASSSRGGYNSPLHF
TRBV7-3,NA,TRBD1,TRBJ1-1,TGTGCCAGCAGCCCTGAGGACAGGGGGCTGTTCACTGAAGCTTTCTTT,CASSPEDRGLFTEAFF
TRBV5-1,NA,NA,TRBJ2-2,TGCGCCAGCAGGTTACATACCTCGAACACCGGGGAGCTGTTTTTT,CASRLHTSNTGELFF
TRBV2,NA,NA,TRBJ1-1,TGTGCCAGCAGTGAAGGTCCAGGGGTCACTGAAGCTTTCTTT,CASSEGPGVTEAFF
TRBV10-3,NA,TRBD1,TRBJ1-2,TGTGCCATCAGCCTTACAGACAGGGGAGAAAACTATGGCTACACCTTC,CAISLTDRGENYGYTF
TRBV7-3,NA,NA,TRBJ2-5,TGTGCCAGCAGCTTAACGCCCCGGGAGACCCAGTACTTC,CASSLTPRETQYF
TRBV5-6,NA,NA,TRBJ2-3,TGTGCCAGCAGCTCGACCACAGGAAACACAGATACGCAGTATTTT,CASSSTTGNTDTQYF
TRBV11-1,once,NA,TRBJ1-5,TGTGCCAGCAGCTTCGGTCAGGGCGATCAGCCCCAGCATTTT,CASSFGQGDQPQHF
TRBV7-2,NA,TRBD2,TRBJ2-5,TGTGCTCGAGAATTAGCGGGGGCCCTACAAGAGACCCAGTACTTC,CARELAGALQETQYF
TRBV5-4,NA,TRBD2,TRBJ2-1,TGTGCCAGCAGCTTAGCGGGGGGGCCGGGCAATGAGCAGTTCTTC,CASSLAGGPGNEQFF
TRBV7-2,NA,NA,TRBJ1-3,TGTGCCAGCAGCTTATCGTTAGGGAGGGGAAACACCATATATTTT,CASSLSLGRGNTIYF
TRBV5-6,NA,NA,TRBJ2-5,TGTGCCAGCAGCTTGGTGGGGCAAGGGGAGACCCAGTACTTC,CASSLVGQGETQYF
TRBV7-2,NA,TRBD1,TRBJ2-7,TGTGCCAGCAGCGGGACAGGGGGAGTCTACGAGCAGTACTTC,CASSGTGGVYEQYF
TRBV10-3,NA,TRBD2,TRBJ2-2,TGTGCCATCAGTGCGGGGGGAAGGTCCGGGGAGCTGTTTTTT,CAISAGGRSGELFF
TRBV15,NA,NA,TRBJ1-6,TGTGCCACCAGCAGAGAGTCTGCAGGGTCGTCGTCCTATAATTCACCCCTCCACTTT,CATSRESAGSSSYNSPLHF